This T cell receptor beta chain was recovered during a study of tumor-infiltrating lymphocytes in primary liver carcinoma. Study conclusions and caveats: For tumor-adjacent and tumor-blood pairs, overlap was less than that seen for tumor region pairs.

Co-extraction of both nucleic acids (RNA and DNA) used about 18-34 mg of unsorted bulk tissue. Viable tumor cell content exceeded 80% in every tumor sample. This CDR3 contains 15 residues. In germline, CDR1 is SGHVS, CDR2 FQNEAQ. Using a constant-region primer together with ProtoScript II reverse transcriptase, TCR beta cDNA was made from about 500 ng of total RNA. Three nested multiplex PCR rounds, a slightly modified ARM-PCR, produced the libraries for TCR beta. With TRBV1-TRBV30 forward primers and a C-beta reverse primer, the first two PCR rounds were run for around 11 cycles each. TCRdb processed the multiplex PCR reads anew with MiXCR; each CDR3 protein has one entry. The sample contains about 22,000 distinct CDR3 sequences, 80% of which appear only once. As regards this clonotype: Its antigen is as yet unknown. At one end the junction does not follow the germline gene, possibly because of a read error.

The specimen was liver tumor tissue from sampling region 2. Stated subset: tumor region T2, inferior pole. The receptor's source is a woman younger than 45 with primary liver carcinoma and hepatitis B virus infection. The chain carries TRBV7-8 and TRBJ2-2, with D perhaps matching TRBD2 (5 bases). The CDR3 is CVSSLQGLSTGELFF. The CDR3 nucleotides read TGTGTCAGCAGCTTACAAGGACTCTCCACCGGGGAACTGTTTTTT.